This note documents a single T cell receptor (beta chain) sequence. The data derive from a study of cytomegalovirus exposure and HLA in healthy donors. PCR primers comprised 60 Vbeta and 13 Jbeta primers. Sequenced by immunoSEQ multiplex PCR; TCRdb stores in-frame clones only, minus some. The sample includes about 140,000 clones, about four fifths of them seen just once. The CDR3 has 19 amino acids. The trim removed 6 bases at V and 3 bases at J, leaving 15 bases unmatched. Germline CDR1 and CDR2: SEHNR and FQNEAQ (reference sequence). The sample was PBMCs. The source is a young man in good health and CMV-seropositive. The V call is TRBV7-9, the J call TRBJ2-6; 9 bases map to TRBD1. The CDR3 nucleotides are TGTGCCAGCAGTCATTTAGGGACAGACAGGGGGTTTGGGGCCAACGTCCTGACTTTC. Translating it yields CASSHLGTDRGFGANVLTF.